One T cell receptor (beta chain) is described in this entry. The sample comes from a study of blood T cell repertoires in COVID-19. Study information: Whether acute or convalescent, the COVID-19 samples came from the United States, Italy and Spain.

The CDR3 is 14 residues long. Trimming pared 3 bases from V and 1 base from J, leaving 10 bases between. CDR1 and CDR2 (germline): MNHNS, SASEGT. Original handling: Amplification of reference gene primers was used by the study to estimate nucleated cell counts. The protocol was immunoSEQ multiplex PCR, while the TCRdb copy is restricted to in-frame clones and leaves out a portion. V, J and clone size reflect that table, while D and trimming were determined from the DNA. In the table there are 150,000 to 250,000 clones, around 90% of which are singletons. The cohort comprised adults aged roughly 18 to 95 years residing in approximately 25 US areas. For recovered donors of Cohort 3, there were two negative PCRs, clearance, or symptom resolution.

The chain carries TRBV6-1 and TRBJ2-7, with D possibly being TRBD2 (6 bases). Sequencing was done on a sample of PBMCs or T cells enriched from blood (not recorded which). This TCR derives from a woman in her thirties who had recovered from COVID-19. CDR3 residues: CASSEPGLSYEQYF. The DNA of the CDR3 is TGTGCCAGCAGTGAGCCGGGACTGTCCTACGAGCAGTACTTC.